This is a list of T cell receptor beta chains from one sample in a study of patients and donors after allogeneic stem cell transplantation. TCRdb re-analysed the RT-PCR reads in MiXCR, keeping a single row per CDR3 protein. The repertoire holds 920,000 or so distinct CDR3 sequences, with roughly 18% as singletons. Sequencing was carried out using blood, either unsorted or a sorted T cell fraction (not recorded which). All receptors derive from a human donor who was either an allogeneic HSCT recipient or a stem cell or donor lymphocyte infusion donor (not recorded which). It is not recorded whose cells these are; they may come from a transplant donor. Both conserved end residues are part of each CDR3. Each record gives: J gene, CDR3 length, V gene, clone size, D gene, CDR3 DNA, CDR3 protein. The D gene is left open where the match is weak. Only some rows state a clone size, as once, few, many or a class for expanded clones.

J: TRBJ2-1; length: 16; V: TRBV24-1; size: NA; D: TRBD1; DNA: TGTGCCACCAGTGACCCCTGGACAGGTATTTACAATGAGCAGTTCTTC; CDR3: CATSDPWTGIYNEQFF
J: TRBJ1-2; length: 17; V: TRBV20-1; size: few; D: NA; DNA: TGCAGTGCTCCTCTGACAGCTAGAAACGTGACCGTCTATGGCTACACCTTC; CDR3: CSAPLTARNVTVYGYTF
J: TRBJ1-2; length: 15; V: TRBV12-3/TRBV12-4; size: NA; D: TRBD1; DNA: TGTGCCAGCAGTTCCACAGGGGGATTGGTGGATGGCTACACCTTC; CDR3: CASSSTGGLVDGYTF
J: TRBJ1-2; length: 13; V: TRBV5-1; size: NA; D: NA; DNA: TGCGCCAGCAGCCAACAGGGTTTCGATGGCTACACCTTC; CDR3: CASSQQGFDGYTF
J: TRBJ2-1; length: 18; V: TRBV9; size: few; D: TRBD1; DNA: TGTGCCAGCAGCGTAGAAGGGGGAGGACAGGGGGCCTACAATGAGCAGTTCTTC; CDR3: CASSVEGGGQGAYNEQFF
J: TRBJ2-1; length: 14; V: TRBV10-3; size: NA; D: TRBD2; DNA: TGTGCCATCAAGAATAGCGGGAGGGCCGGTGAGCAGTTCTTC; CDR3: CAIKNSGRAGEQFF
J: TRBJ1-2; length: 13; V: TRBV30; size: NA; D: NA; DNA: TGTGCCTGGAGTTCCGGGCAGTCCTATGGCTACACCTTC; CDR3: CAWSSGQSYGYTF
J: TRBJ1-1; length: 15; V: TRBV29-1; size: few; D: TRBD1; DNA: TGCAGCGCCATATTCTCGACAGGGGGTAACACTGAAGCTTTCTTT; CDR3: CSAIFSTGGNTEAFF
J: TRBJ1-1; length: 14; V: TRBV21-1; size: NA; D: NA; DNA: TGTGCCAGCAGTGGGGGGCAGGAGGCCACTGAAGCTTTCTTT; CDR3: CASSGGQEATEAFF
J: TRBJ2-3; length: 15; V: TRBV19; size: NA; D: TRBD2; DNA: TGTGCCAGTAGAAGCGGGGGGGCCTACACAGATACGCAGTATTTT; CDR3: CASRSGGAYTDTQYF
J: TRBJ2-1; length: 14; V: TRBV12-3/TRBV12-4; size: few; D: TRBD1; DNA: TGTGCCAGCAGCGGACAGGGGAGTTTTAATGAGCAGTTCTTC; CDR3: CASSGQGSFNEQFF
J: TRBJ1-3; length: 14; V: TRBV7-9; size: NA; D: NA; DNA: TGTGCCAGCAGCTACGCAGGGTCTGGAAACACCATATATTTT; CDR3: CASSYAGSGNTIYF
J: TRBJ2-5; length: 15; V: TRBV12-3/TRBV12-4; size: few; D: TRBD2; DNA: TGTGCCAGCAGTTTCAGCGGGAGTGGTGGAGAGACCCAGTACTTC; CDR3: CASSFSGSGGETQYF
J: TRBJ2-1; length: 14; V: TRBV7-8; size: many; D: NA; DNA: TGTGCCAGCAGCTTAGGGAATAATGGTGCCGAGCAGTTCTTC; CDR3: CASSLGNNGAEQFF
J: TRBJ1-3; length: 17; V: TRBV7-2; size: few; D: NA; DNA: TGTGCCAGCAGCTTAGAGAGCAGGCCTTCCTCTGGAAACACCATATATTTT; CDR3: CASSLESRPSSGNTIYF
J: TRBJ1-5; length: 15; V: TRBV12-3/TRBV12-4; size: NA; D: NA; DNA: TGTGCCAGCAGCCCCCCGGGGGCTAACAATCAGCCCCAGCATTTT; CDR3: CASSPPGANNQPQHF
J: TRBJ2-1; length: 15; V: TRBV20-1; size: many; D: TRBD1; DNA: TGCAGTGCTAAGGGACAGACGCCGGCAAACAATGAGCAGTTCTTC; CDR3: CSAKGQTPANNEQFF
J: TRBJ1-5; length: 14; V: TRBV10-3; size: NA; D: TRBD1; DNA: TGTGCCATCAGTGGACAGGGAATCAATCAGCCCCAGCATTTT; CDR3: CAISGQGINQPQHF
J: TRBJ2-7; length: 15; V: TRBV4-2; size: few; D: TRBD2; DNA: TGTGCCAGCAGCCAAGAATCCGGCGGGGGGGTCGAGCAGTACTTC; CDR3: CASSQESGGGVEQYF
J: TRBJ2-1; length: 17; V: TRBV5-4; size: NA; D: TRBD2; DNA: TGTGCCAGCAGCTATAGACTAAGCGGGGCCTCCTACAATGAGCAGTTCTTC; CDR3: CASSYRLSGASYNEQFF
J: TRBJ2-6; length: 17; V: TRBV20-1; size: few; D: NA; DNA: TGCAGTGCTAGATATTATTTAACATACTCTGGGGCCAACGTCCTGACTTTC; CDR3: CSARYYLTYSGANVLTF
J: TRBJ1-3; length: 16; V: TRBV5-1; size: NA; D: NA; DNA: TGCGCCAGCAGCTTGGGACTACAGGGTTTTGGAAACACCATATATTTT; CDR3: CASSLGLQGFGNTIYF
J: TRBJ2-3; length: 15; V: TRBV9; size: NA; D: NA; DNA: TGTGCCAGCAGCGGGGGCCCGAAAAGCACAGATACGCAGTATTTT; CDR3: CASSGGPKSTDTQYF
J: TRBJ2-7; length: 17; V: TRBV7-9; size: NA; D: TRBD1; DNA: TGTGCCAGCAGCCAAGGGACAGCGCCGGACCACCTGTACGAGCAGTACTTC; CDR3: CASSQGTAPDHLYEQYF
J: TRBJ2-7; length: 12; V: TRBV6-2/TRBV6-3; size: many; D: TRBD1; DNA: TGTGCCAGCAGTCGAGACAGGGGCGAGCAGTACTTC; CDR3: CASSRDRGEQYF
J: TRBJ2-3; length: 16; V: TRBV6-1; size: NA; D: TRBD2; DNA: TGTGCCAGCAGACAAATGACTAGCGGGGAGGCAGATACGCAGTATTTT; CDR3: CASRQMTSGEADTQYF
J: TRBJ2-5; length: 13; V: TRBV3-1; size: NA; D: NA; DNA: TGTGCCAGCAGCCAAGGACTTCCACAGACCCAGTACTTC; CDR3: CASSQGLPQTQYF
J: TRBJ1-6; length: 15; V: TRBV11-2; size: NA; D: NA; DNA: TGTGCCAGCAGCTTAGGGGGGGGCGGGAATTCACCCCTCCACTTT; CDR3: CASSLGGGGNSPLHF
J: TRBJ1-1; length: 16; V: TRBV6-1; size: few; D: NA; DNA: TGTGCCAGCATTAGCCGGGACACCTACATGAACACTGAAGCTTTCTTT; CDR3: CASISRDTYMNTEAFF
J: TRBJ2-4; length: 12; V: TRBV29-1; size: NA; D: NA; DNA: TGCAGCGTTTCGCACGGCAAAAACATTCAGTACTTC; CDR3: CSVSHGKNIQYF
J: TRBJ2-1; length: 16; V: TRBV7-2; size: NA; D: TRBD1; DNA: TGTGCCAGCAGCCAAAGACAGGGATCGCGTTCCAATGAGCAGTTCTTC; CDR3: CASSQRQGSRSNEQFF
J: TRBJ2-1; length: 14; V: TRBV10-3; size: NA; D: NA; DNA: TGTGCCATCAGTGAGTGGTCAGCTAACAATGAGCAGTTCTTC; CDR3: CAISEWSANNEQFF
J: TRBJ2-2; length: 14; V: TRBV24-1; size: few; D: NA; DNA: TGTGCCACCAGTGCTGCGAGGGACACCGGGGAGCTGTTTTTT; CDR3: CATSAARDTGELFF
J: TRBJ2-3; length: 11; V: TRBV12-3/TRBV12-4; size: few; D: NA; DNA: TGTGCCAGCAGGTATTCGGATACGCAGTATTTT; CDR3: CASRYSDTQYF
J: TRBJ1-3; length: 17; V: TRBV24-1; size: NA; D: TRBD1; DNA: TGTGCCACCAGTGATCCGGCCGGGACAGACTCTGGAAACACCATATATTTT; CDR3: CATSDPAGTDSGNTIYF
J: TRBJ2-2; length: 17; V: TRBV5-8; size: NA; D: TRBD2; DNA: TGTGCCAGCAGCAACGGGGCTAGCGGGACGAACACCGGGGAGCTGTTTTTT; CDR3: CASSNGASGTNTGELFF
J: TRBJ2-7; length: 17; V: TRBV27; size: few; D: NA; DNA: TGTGCCAGCAGTTTGGGGGGACATAGCGGAGTTACCTACGAGCAGTACTTC; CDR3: CASSLGGHSGVTYEQYF
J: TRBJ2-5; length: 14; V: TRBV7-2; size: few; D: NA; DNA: TGTGCCAGCAGCTTAGCCTCTTGGCGAGAGACCCAGTACTTC; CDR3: CASSLASWRETQYF
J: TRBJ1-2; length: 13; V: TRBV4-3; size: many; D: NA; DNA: TGCGCCAGCAGCCAAGATACGAACTATGGCTACACCTTC; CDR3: CASSQDTNYGYTF
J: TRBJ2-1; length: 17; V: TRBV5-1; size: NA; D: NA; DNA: TGCGCCAGCAGCTTGGCCGTCGCGGGAAGACGCTACAATGAGCAGTTCTTC; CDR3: CASSLAVAGRRYNEQFF
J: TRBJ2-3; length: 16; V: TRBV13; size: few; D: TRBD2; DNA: TGTGCCAGCAGCGTAAGAGCGGGACTAGCAACAGATACGCAGTATTTT; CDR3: CASSVRAGLATDTQYF
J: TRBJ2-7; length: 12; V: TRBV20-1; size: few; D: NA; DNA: TGCAGTGCTAGAGACTCCTCGCACGAGCAGTACTTC; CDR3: CSARDSSHEQYF
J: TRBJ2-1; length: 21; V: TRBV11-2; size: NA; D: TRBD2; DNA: TGTGCCAGCAGCTTAGATACGGCCACGGGACTAGTTCGAACCTTAAGCAATGAGCAGTTCTTC; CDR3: CASSLDTATGLVRTLSNEQFF
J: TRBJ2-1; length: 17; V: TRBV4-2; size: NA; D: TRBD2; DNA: TGTGCCAGCAGCCAAGCGTGGTCCCTAGCGGGGGGAAATGAGCAGTTCTTC; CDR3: CASSQAWSLAGGNEQFF
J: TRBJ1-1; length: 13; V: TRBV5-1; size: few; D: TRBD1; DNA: TGCGCCAGCAGCTTAAGGGGGCTAACTGAAGCTTTCTTT; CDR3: CASSLRGLTEAFF
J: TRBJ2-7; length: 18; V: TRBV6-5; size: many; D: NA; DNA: TGTGCCAGCAGTTACTCGAAGCTCTTGGCCCTACGACCTTACGAGCAGTACTTC; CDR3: CASSYSKLLALRPYEQYF
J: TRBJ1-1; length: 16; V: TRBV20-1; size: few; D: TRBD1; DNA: TGCAGTGCTAGAGGGGGGACAGGGGGTAAGGGGACTGAAGCTTTCTTT; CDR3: CSARGGTGGKGTEAFF
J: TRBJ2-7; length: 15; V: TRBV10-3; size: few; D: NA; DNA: TGTGCCATCAGTGAGTCACGGGACTTGACCTACGAGCAGTACTTC; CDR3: CAISESRDLTYEQYF
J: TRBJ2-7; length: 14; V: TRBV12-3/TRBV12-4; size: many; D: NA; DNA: TGTGCCAGCAGTTTACTCAGGGCCTTAAACGAGCAGTACTTC; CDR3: CASSLLRALNEQYF
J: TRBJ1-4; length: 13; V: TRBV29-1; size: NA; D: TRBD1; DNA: TGCAGCGTTGGTGGGACAGGGAGTGAAAAACTGTTTTTT; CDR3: CSVGGTGSEKLFF
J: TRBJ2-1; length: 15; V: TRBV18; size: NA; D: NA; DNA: TGTGCCAGCTCACCGTCTCTTTTAGGGGACAATGAGCAGTTCTTC; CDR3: CASSPSLLGDNEQFF
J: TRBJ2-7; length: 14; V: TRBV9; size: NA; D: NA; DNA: TGTGCCAGCAGCGTAGGGACTCGTTCCTACGAGCAGTACTTC; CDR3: CASSVGTRSYEQYF
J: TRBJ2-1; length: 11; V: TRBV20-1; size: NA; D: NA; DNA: TGCAGTGCTAGAGGCCCCGGTGAGCAGTTCTTC; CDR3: CSARGPGEQFF
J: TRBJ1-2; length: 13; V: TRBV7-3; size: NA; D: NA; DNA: TGTGCCAGCAGCCCCTCGAGAGGTTATGGCTACACCTTC; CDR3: CASSPSRGYGYTF
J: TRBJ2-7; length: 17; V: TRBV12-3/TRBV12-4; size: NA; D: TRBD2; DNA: TGTGCCAGCAGCCCTGCTCTAAGGAGCGGGACTTCCTACGAGCAGTACTTC; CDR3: CASSPALRSGTSYEQYF